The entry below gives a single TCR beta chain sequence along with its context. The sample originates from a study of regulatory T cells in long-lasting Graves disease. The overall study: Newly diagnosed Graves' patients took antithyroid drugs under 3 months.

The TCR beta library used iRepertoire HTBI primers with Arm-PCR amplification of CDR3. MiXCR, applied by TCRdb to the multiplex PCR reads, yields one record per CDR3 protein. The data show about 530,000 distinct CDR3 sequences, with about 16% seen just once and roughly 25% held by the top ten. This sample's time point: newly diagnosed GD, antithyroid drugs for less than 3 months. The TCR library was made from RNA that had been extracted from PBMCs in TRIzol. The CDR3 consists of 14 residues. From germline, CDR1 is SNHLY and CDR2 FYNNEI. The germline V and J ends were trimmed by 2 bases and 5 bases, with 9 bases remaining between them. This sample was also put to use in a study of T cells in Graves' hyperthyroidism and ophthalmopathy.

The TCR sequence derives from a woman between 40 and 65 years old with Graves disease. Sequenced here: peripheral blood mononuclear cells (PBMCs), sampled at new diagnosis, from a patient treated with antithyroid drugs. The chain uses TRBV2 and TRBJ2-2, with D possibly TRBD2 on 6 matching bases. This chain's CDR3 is CASSEIGGTGELFF. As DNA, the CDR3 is TGTGCCAGCAGTGAAATCGGGGGTACCGGGGAGCTGTTTTTT.